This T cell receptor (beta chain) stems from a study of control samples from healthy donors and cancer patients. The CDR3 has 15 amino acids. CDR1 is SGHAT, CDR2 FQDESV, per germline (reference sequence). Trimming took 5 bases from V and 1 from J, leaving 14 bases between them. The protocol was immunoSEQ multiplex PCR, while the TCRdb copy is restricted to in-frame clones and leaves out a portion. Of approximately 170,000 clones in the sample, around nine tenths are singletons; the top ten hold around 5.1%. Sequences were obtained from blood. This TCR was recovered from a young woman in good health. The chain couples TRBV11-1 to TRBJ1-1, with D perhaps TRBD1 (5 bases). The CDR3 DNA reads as TGTGCCAGCAGCCCATCCGGGACGGCGAACACTGAAGCTTTCTTT. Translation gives CASSPSGTANTEAFF.